Detailed here is one T cell receptor (beta chain). Germline-derived CDR1 and CDR2 are SGHNT and YYREEE (reference sequence). V lost 3 bases, J lost 2 bases, and 2 bases stayed unmatched. The CDR3 is 15 residues long. The data are from a study of blood T cell repertoires in COVID-19. On the study more broadly: The study drew acute and convalescent COVID-19 samples from the United States, Italy and Spain. T cells, B-cell-depleted T cells, or PBMCs provided the cDNA or gDNA that served as material.

TCRdb's table, derived via immunoSEQ multiplex PCR, lists solely in-frame clones and lacks some. Seen here are some 130,000 clones, over 80% observed once, and the top ten hold 1.9%. Sequenced sample: peripheral blood. This sequence originates from a man in his 70s with acute or convalescent COVID-19. V and J are TRBV5-4 and TRBJ2-6; 7 nucleotides match TRBD1. CDR3 coding DNA: TGTGCCAGCAGCTACACAGGGGCTGGGGCCAACGTCCTGACTTTC. This gives the protein CASSYTGAGANVLTF.